The subject of this entry is one T cell receptor (beta chain). Its antigen is unidentified. With 60 Vbeta and 13 Jbeta primers, the PCR was carried out. The data were produced by immunoSEQ multiplex PCR, yet TCRdb's version contains in-frame clones alone and is incomplete. The repertoire includes 150,000 to 200,000 clones, approximately 84% of them detected once, and under 1.1% sits in the top ten. The data derive from a study of cytomegalovirus exposure and HLA in healthy donors. Study-level points and caveats: Some V segments, including TRBV6-2 and TRBV6-3, were excluded as indistinguishable. Later analysis indicated greater clonal expansion among HLA-associated TCR beta chains than among equally common other chains.

Trimming removed 3 bases from V and 3 bases from J; junction bases left unmatched: 5. Germline lookup yields CDR1 KGHSH and CDR2 LQKENI. The CDR3 is 14 residues long. Sequences were obtained from PBMCs. The receptor comes from a man under 40 in good health and CMV-seronegative. The chain recombines TRBV18 with TRBJ2-7; 7 nucleotides align to TRBD1. The DNA of the CDR3 is TGTGCCAGCTCACCGGGACAGACCCACTACGAGCAGTACTTC. Protein: CASSPGQTHYEQYF.